This TCR beta chain was recovered during a study of CD8+ T cells in alopecia areata. Overall study results and limits: Sequences from scalp samples also cover resident alphabeta T cells of normal skin. Lesional tissue from the scalp (especially in alopecia totalis/universalis) showed higher clonality than normal scalp.

About this clone itself: The antigen is not known.

Trimming took 8 bases from V and 4 from J, leaving 16 bases between them. Germline V lookup: CDR1 SNHLY, CDR2 FYNNEI. CDR3 length: 14 residues. Using a FACSAria, the CD4+ and CD8+ T cells were sorted from the PBMCs. In each case, RNA was isolated and then reverse transcribed into cDNA as the sequencing template. The assay was immunoSEQ multiplex PCR, and TCRdb's table has in-frame clones only and misses some. The sample gives 200,000 or so clones, around three fifths of which show up once; over 4% is in the top ten. This chain links TRBV2 with TRBJ2-3; TRBD2 is a possible D gene (6 bases). This receptor was taken from a human donor in good health. Specimen: CD8+ T cells sorted from blood. The CDR3 DNA reads TGTGCCAGCCCCCCGGGACTGCCAGCAGATACGCAGTATTTT. This gives the protein CASPPGLPADTQYF.